This entry is about one T cell receptor beta chain. Original processing notes: Nucleated cell counts were estimated from reference gene primer amplification. The table came from immunoSEQ multiplex PCR; TCRdb's copy has only in-frame clones and leaves some out. V and J calls and clone size are given by that table; D and trimming were obtained from the DNA. The sample consists of 150,000 to 200,000 clones, around 88% of them appearing once. V shed 1 base and J 5 bases; nucleotides not matched to a gene: 10. The CDR3 totals 18 residues. Looked up from germline, CDR1 is SGHRS and CDR2 is YFSETQ. The data originate from a study of blood T cell repertoires in COVID-19. About the research overall: Donors in the United States, Italy and Spain gave samples during acute or convalescent COVID-19. Nucleic acid was either cDNA or gDNA, and it came from T cells, B-cell-depleted T cells, or PBMCs.

The genes are TRBV5-1 and TRBJ2-5, with 14 nucleotides matching TRBD2. The clonotype comes from a human donor in a cohort sampled during active COVID-19. The sequenced sample was peripheral blood. The chain's CDR3 is CASSLSGTSGSGEETQYF. The DNA of the CDR3 is TGCGCCAGCAGCTTGTCTGGGACTAGCGGGAGCGGTGAGGAGACCCAGTACTTC. Filled out from reference TRBV5-1 and TRBJ2-5, the complete variable domain reads KAGVTQTPRYLIKTRGQQVTLSCSPISGHRSVSWYQQTPGQGLQFLFEYFSETQRNKGNFPGRFSGRQFSNSRSEMNVSTLELGDSALYLCASSLSGTSGSGEETQYFGPGTRLLVL.